One sample yielded the 10 T cell receptor beta chains listed below, sequenced in a study of control samples from healthy donors and cancer patients. Data came from immunoSEQ multiplex PCR; TCRdb stores just in-frame clones and leaves some out. Of approximately 120,000 clones listed, around nine tenths were seen once; the top ten hold 17%. The source material was blood. The receptor set was obtained from a woman aged 45-60 years in good health.

This chain links TRBV7-9 with TRBJ1-4; D is uncertain. Germline V lookup: CDR1 SEHNR, CDR2 FQNEAQ (reference sequence). V lost 2 bases and J lost 0, with 7 bases in between. The CDR3 sequence is 15 residues long. This chain's CDR3 is CASSLQAATNEKLFF. The CDR3 DNA sequence: TGTGCCAGCAGCTTACAGGCTGCAACTAATGAAAAACTGTTTTTT. Looking up the rest from reference TRBV7-9 and TRBJ1-4 gives the full variable domain: DTGVSQNPRHKITKRGQNVTFRCDPISEHNRLYWYRQTLGQGPEFLTYFQNEAQLEKSRLLSDRFSAERPKGSFSTLEIQRTEQGDSAMYLCASSLQAATNEKLFFGSGTQLSVL.

The chain couples TRBV5-1 to TRBJ2-7; D call uncertain. This CDR3 contains 13 residues. Germline CDR1 and CDR2: SGHRS and YFSETQ. V was clipped by 0 bases and J by 1 base, with 5 bases between them. Here the CDR3 DNA reads TGCGCCAGCAGCTTGGACAGATCCTACGAGCAGTACGTC. It codes for CASSLDRSYEQYV.

This chain uses TRBV4-1 with TRBJ2-7; 7 nucleotides align to TRBD1. This CDR3 comprises 13 residues. With V trimmed by 3 bases and J by 6 bases, 5 bases remained unmatched. In germline, CDR1 is MGHRA, CDR2 YSYEKL. In nucleotides, the CDR3 is TGCGCCAGCAGCCAGACAGGGCCAGGCGAGCAGTACTTC. Protein sequence: CASSQTGPGEQYF.

The rearrangement joins TRBV30 to TRBJ2-2, with 12 positions matching TRBD2. Trimming removed 3 bases from V and 5 bases from J; junction bases left unmatched: 4. CDR1 is GTSNPN and CDR2 is SVGIG in the germline V gene (reference sequence). This CDR3 is built from 15 residues. The CDR3 nucleotides read TGTGCCTGGAGCCCCGGGACTAGCGGGACCGGGGAGCTGTTTTTT. Its protein product is CAWSPGTSGTGELFF.

The chain carries TRBV7-3 and TRBJ2-2, with D unresolved. CDR3 size: 16 residues. CDR1 is SGHTA and CDR2 is FQGTGA in the germline V gene. V was clipped by 5 bases and J by 5 bases, with 18 bases between them. In nucleotides, the CDR3 is TGTGCCAGCAGCCACCCGGCAGACCCAAGGACCGGGGAGCTGTTTTTT. Translating it yields CASSHPADPRTGELFF.

The rearrangement joins TRBV3-1 (or the pseudogene TRBV3-2) to TRBJ2-3, with 8 bases matching TRBD2. This CDR3 region has 17 residues. J lost 5 bases, V lost 3 bases, and 13 bases had no gene match. Germline values: CDR1 LGHDT, CDR2 YNNKEL (reference sequence). The chain's CDR3 is CASSQPSEAGVVDTQYF. In DNA form, the CDR3 reads TGTGCCAGCAGCCAGCCCTCTGAAGCGGGGGTGGTAGATACGCAGTATTTT.

This sequence joins TRBV19 and TRBJ1-5; TRBD1 aligns across 8 bases. This CDR3 spans 15 amino acids. After removal of 2 bases from V and 5 bases from J, the junction contained 5 bases not matched to a gene. Per the germline V gene, CDR1 is LNHDA and CDR2 is SQIVND (reference sequence). CDR3 nucleotide sequence: TGTGCCAGTAGTATACTGACAGGGGATGATCAGCCCCAGCATTTT. This encodes CASSILTGDDQPQHF.

This chain uses TRBV3-1 (or the pseudogene TRBV3-2) with TRBJ2-5, with D uncertain. Trimming removed 1 base at V and 2 bases at J, with 11 bases between. This CDR3 is 15 amino acids long. Germline V lookup: CDR1 LGHDT, CDR2 YNNKEL (reference sequence). This chain's CDR3 is CASSQAPVPQETQYF. The CDR3 coding sequence is TGTGCCAGCAGCCAAGCGCCAGTCCCACAAGAGACCCAGTACTTC.

V usage is TRBV5-4 and J usage is TRBJ1-6; 7 bases align to TRBD1. Germline CDR1 reads SGHNT; CDR2 reads YYREEE (reference sequence). The CDR3 sequence is 15 residues long. The V gene end was trimmed by 0 bases and the J gene end by 10 bases; junction bases not matched to a gene: 7. CDR3 sequence (DNA): TGTGCCAGCAGCTTGGCACAGGGGAATGAATCACCCCTCCACTTT. It translates to CASSLAQGNESPLHF.

As for this clone: Distinct nucleotide sequences in the sample also encode this CDR3. This rearrangement joins TRBV4-3 to TRBJ1-2; a possible D gene is TRBD1 (5 bases). The length of the CDR3 is 14 residues. The V gene lost 0 bases and the J gene lost 2 bases, with 7 bases spanning the gap. Germline-derived CDR1 and CDR2 are LGHNA and YSLEER. CDR3 loop: CASSQDGGNYGYTF. In DNA, the CDR3 is TGCGCCAGCAGCCAAGATGGGGGGAACTATGGCTACACCTTC.